This entry lists 6 T cell receptor beta chains sequenced from one sample in a study of blood T cell repertoires in COVID-19. Clones were sequenced by immunoSEQ multiplex PCR, and TCRdb holds only the in-frame ones, with some missing. This table holds some 330,000 clones, about nine tenths found once. Specimen: PBMCs or T cells enriched from blood (not recorded which). These receptors were taken from a man aged 25 to 45 who had recovered from COVID-19.

This sequence joins TRBV19 and TRBJ2-1; 9 bases map to TRBD2. V gave up 8 bases and J gave up 4 bases; unmatched junction bases: 3. Germline lookup yields CDR1 LNHDA and CDR2 SQIVND (reference sequence). CDR3 length equals 13 residues. This chain's CDR3 is CASGAGGYNEQFF. The CDR3 DNA sequence: TGTGCCAGTGGGGCGGGAGGGTACAATGAGCAGTTCTTC.

The CDR3 here is CASSATGADTEAFF. The CDR3, as DNA: TGCGCCAGCAGTGCGACAGGGGCTGACACTGAAGCTTTCTTT. The gene calls are TRBV10-2 and TRBJ1-1, with 8 nucleotides matching TRBD1. With V trimmed by 4 bases and J by 3 bases, 4 bases remained unmatched. Germline V gene sequence: CDR1 WSHSY, CDR2 SAAADI. The CDR3 length is 14 residues.

The CDR3 sequence is CASSQVTGTDTQYF. The DNA of the CDR3 is TGCGCCAGCAGCCAAGTGACAGGCACAGATACGCAGTATTTT. The V and J genes are TRBV4-1 and TRBJ2-3, with D perhaps TRBD1 (5 bases). In germline, CDR1 is MGHRA, CDR2 YSYEKL. The CDR3 has 14 residues. Deletions cut 1 base from V and 1 base from J, with 6 bases between.

The chain is built from TRBV5-1 and TRBJ2-2; 12 bases are a match to TRBD2. Trimming cost V 0 bases and J 6 bases; bases outside gene matches: 12. Germline V CDR1 and CDR2: SGHRS, YFSETQ. The CDR3 runs to 19 residues. CDR3 residues: CASSLVTSGRTSFAGELFF. Here the CDR3 DNA reads TGCGCCAGCAGCTTGGTTACTAGCGGGAGGACAAGTTTCGCCGGGGAGCTGTTTTTT.

V is TRBV12-1 and J is TRBJ2-7; the D call TRBD2 from the table was never checked on the DNA. TRBV12-1 is termed a pseudogene. The CDR3 totals 18 residues. The CDR3 region is CASSPPGLAAPFSYEQYF. CDR3 nucleotide sequence: TGTGCCAGCAGCCCTCCGGGACTAGCGGCGCCTTTTTCCTACGAGCAGTACTTC.

The chain employs TRBV20-1 and TRBJ2-7; D not resolved. V shed 6 bases and J shed 1 base, with 7 bases lying between them. Germline CDR1 and CDR2: DFQATT and SNEGSKA (reference sequence). The CDR3 consists of 11 residues. CDR3: CSAEHSYEQYF. The CDR3 DNA is TGCAGTGCCGAACATTCCTACGAGCAGTACTTC.